The 11 T cell receptor beta chains in this list originate from one sample, sequenced in a study of Graves' ophthalmopathy and Graves' hyperthyroidism. RNA served as the template for amplifying TCR beta CDR3 regions. In the first round, RT-PCR was carried out with HTBI primers, and a multiplex PCR formed the second round. TCRdb recomputed calls from the multiplex PCR reads with MiXCR, one row per CDR3 protein. The top ten clones hold around 10% of a sample with approximately 1.2 million distinct CDR3 sequences, 35% to 40% of them seen once. Sequenced input: peripheral blood or thyroid tissue (not recorded which). Receptors originate from an adult man with Graves' hyperthyroidism.

This clonotype was counted many times. The CDR3 spells CATSGSGGSRYTF. The CDR3 DNA sequence: TGTGCCACCAGTGGGTCAGGTGGGTCTCGCTACACCTTC. The chain carries TRBV24-1 and TRBJ1-2; D is unclear. The ends were cut back, 5 bases at V and 9 bases at J, with 15 bases in the middle. CDR3 size: 13 residues. Per germline, CDR1 KGHDR and CDR2 SFDVKD.

The V gene is TRBV15, the J gene TRBJ2-7; D is unresolved. The CDR3 runs to 14 residues. CDR1 LNHNV and CDR2 YYDKDF come from the germline V gene (reference sequence). Trimming left V 11 bases short and J 3 bases short, with 20 bases between. CDR3 coding DNA: TGTGCCTGGAACTCAGGACGAAGTCTCTACGAGCAGTACTTC. Translated: CAWNSGRSLYEQYF.

With regard to this clonotype: A much larger clone lies a single base off, so this may be a read error. Here the CDR3 omits its conserved ending phenylalanine or tryptophan, so a read error is the likely source. CDR3 protein: CASTSYRGRRLAQHS. The CDR3 coding sequence is TGTGCCAGTACGAGCTACAGGGGTCGAAGGCTCGCCCAGCATTCT. The chain employs TRBV19 and TRBJ1-5, with 7 bases matching TRBD1. V shed 7 bases and J 11 bases; nucleotides not matched to a gene: 17. CDR1 and CDR2 from the germline V gene are LNHDA and SQIVND (reference sequence). The CDR3 is made up of 15 amino acids.

The chain links TRBV27 to TRBJ1-5; D ambiguous. Germline CDR1 reads MNHEY; CDR2 reads SMNVEV (reference sequence). Trimming stripped 2 bases from V and 6 bases from J, with 8 bases between. The CDR3 has 13 amino acids. CDR3: CASSLEFRQPQHF. In DNA, the CDR3 is TGTGCCAGCAGTTTAGAATTCCGTCAGCCCCAGCATTTT.

The genes are TRBV12-3 or TRBV12-4 and TRBJ2-6, with D unresolved. CDR3 size: 15 residues. Between the trimmed V and J ends, which lost 4 bases and 0 bases, there was a span of 7 bases. CDR3 region: CASSSARSGANVLTF. CDR3 nucleotides: TGTGCCAGCAGTTCAGCGCGCTCTGGGGCCAACGTCCTGACTTTC.

The V gene is TRBV15, the J gene TRBJ2-5; 9 nucleotides match TRBD2. V lost 8 bases, J lost 4 bases, and 5 bases stayed unmatched. The CDR3 runs to 13 residues. The germline CDR1 and CDR2 sequences are LNHNV and YYDKDF (reference sequence). The CDR3 nucleotides are TGTGCCACCGAACTAGCGGGTAGAGAGACCCAGTACTTC. Protein product: CATELAGRETQYF. Together with reference TRBV15 and TRBJ2-5, the CDR3 gives the full variable domain: DAMVIQNPRYQVTQFGKPVTLSCSQTLNHNVMYWYQQKSSQAPKLLFHYYDKDFNNEADTPDNFQSRRPNTSFCFLDIRSPGLGDTAMYLCATELAGRETQYFGPGTRLLVL.

The rearrangement joins TRBV19 to TRBJ1-4; 7 bases line up with TRBD1. The V and J ends lost 6 bases and 16 bases, in that order; junction bases with no gene match: 5. Germline CDR1 reads LNHDA; CDR2 reads SQIVND (reference sequence). The CDR3 spans 10 residues. Here the CDR3 DNA reads TGTGCCAGTAGCAAGGAGGGGGCGTTTTTT. It yields the protein CASSKEGAFF.

The rearrangement uses TRBV24-1 and TRBJ1-1; D unresolved. Germline-derived CDR1 and CDR2 are KGHDR and SFDVKD. The V end was cut by 10 bases, the J end by 1 base, with 15 bases between. The CDR3 is 14 residues long. CDR3 sequence: CATTPGRSNTEAFF. CDR3 bases: TGTGCCACAACCCCGGGGAGGTCGAACACTGAAGCTTTCTTT.

This clonotype came up a few times. This chain connects TRBV12-3 or TRBV12-4 to TRBJ1-2; maybe TRBD1 (6 bases). The V gene lost 3 bases and the J gene lost 3 bases, with 17 bases spanning the gap. The CDR3 has 16 amino acids. The CDR3 DNA reads as TGTGCCAGCAGTTTCCCAGACAGGATTAGGGACTATGGCTACACCTTC. Its translation is CASSFPDRIRDYGYTF.

This clonotype was counted many times. The chain has TRBV4-2 and TRBJ2-7, with unresolved D. CDR1 and CDR2 from the germline V gene are LGHNA and YNFKEQ. V gave up 0 bases and J gave up 0 bases, with 12 bases separating them. The length of the CDR3 is 16 residues. The CDR3 DNA reads as TGTGCCAGCAGCCAAGAGACCACCCCAAGCTCCTACGAGCAGTACTTC. It codes for CASSQETTPSSYEQYF.

Worth noting for this clonotype: The junction departs from germline at one end; a sequencing error may be responsible. The chain joins TRBV10-3 to TRBJ1-3, with D perhaps TRBD1 (6 bases). The germline gives CDR1 ENHRY, CDR2 SYGVKD. The CDR3 is 16 amino acids. CDR3 nucleotides: TGTGCCAGCAGTTCAGGGGAGGGGCGCGGTGGAAACACCATATATTTT. Its protein is CASSSGEGRGGNTIYF.